Listed below are T cell receptor beta chains from one sample, sequenced in a study of neoadjuvant nivolumab and ipilimumab in lung cancer. Profiled with immunoSEQ multiplex PCR; TCRdb holds only in-frame clones, not every one. This table holds roughly 28,000 clones, about 78% found once. This specimen consisted of tumor tissue, obtained after neoadjuvant nivolumab, alone or with ipilimumab, at or shortly before surgery. These receptors were collected from an adult with non-small cell lung cancer. CDR3s include the opening cysteine and the closing phenylalanine or tryptophan. The D gene is left open where the match is weak. Some rows mark clone size as missing; the rest say once, few, many or name a class of expanded clone.

j_call clone_size v_call d_call cdr3_aa cdr3_nt
TRBJ1-5 NA TRBV10-3 NA CAIRGGESSNQPQHF TGTGCCATCAGGGGGGGGGAGTCGAGTAATCAGCCCCAGCATTTT
TRBJ2-5 NA TRBV29-1 NA CSVELQVQETQYF TGCAGCGTTGAACTACAGGTACAAGAGACCCAGTACTTC
TRBJ2-5 NA TRBV18 NA CASSHTGPEETQYF TGTGCCAGCTCTCACACAGGGCCGGAGGAGACCCAGTACTTC
TRBJ1-3 NA TRBV5-6 NA CASSLDPVGSGNTIYF TGTGCCAGCAGCTTGGACCCAGTTGGCTCTGGAAACACCATATATTTT
TRBJ1-4 NA TRBV6-5 NA CASSLGGINEKLFF TGTGCCAGCAGCCTGGGGGGAATTAATGAAAAACTGTTTTTT
TRBJ2-1 NA TRBV5-4 TRBD2 CASSILAGGRNEQFF TGTGCCAGCAGCATACTAGCGGGGGGCCGCAATGAGCAGTTCTTC
TRBJ2-5 NA TRBV5-1 NA CASSFTGGGLETQYF TGCGCCAGCAGCTTCACCGGGGGAGGTCTAGAGACCCAGTACTTC
TRBJ2-5 NA TRBV18 NA CASSPPFQETQYF TGTGCCAGCTCACCGCCGTTTCAAGAGACCCAGTACTTC
TRBJ1-1 NA TRBV5-6 NA CASSLRGLMTEAFF TGTGCCAGCAGCCTTCGGGGACTGATGACTGAAGCTTTCTTT
TRBJ2-5 NA TRBV7-8 NA CASRSGTIEETQYF TGTGCCAGCAGGTCCGGGACAATCGAAGAGACCCAGTACTTC
TRBJ2-1 few TRBV7-2 TRBD2 CASRQAGGPDEQFF TGTGCCAGCAGGCAGGCGGGGGGGCCCGATGAGCAGTTCTTC
TRBJ2-4 NA TRBV29-1 TRBD1 CSVDRLWNIQYF TGCAGCGTGGACAGGCTATGGAACATTCAGTACTTC
TRBJ1-4 NA TRBV2 NA CASRRQGNEKLFF TGTGCCAGCAGACGGCAGGGGAATGAAAAACTGTTTTTT
TRBJ1-4 NA TRBV4-1 NA CASSPTGQKNEKLFF TGCGCCAGCAGCCCAACAGGACAGAAGAATGAAAAACTGTTTTTT
TRBJ1-1 NA TRBV7-2 NA CASSLGWGNTEAFF TGTGCCAGCAGCTTAGGGTGGGGGAACACTGAAGCTTTCTTT
TRBJ2-5 once TRBV30 NA CAWSVPGTAKETQYF TGTGCCTGGAGTGTACCCGGGACGGCTAAAGAGACCCAGTACTTC
TRBJ2-7 NA TRBV5-1 NA CASSSGWGQTYEQYF TGCGCCAGCAGCTCGGGGTGGGGACAAACCTACGAGCAGTACTTC
TRBJ1-2 NA TRBV18 TRBD1 CASSPGTADYGYTF TGTGCCAGCTCACCAGGGACAGCGGACTATGGCTACACCTTC
TRBJ1-2 few TRBV28 NA CASTRSFGGYGYTF TGTGCCAGCACCCGGTCCTTTGGGGGTTATGGCTACACCTTC
TRBJ2-2 NA TRBV4-1 TRBD1 CASSQDTGQMYTGELFF TGCGCCAGCAGCCAAGATACGGGACAGATGTACACCGGGGAGCTGTTTTTT
TRBJ2-3 NA TRBV30 NA CAWKKLAAGSTDTQYF TGTGCCTGGAAAAAGCTCGCAGCGGGTAGCACAGATACGCAGTATTTT
TRBJ1-1 NA TRBV18 NA CASSRLQGRIRDTEAFF TGTGCCAGCTCAAGGTTACAGGGACGTATTAGGGACACTGAAGCTTTCTTT
TRBJ2-2 NA TRBV6-1 TRBD1 CASSEESGGPGELFF TGTGCCAGCAGTGAGGAATCAGGGGGCCCCGGGGAGCTGTTTTTT
TRBJ2-1 NA TRBV9 NA CASSVIPLGDNEQFF TGTGCCAGCAGCGTAATTCCCCTCGGGGACAATGAGCAGTTCTTC
TRBJ1-5 few TRBV19 NA CASGVGQPQHF TGTGCCAGTGGGGTGGGACAGCCCCAGCATTTT
TRBJ2-3 NA TRBV10-1 TRBD2 CASSPLAGDRDTQYF TGCGCCAGCAGTCCACTAGCGGGGGACAGGGATACGCAGTATTTT
TRBJ1-1 NA TRBV10-3 NA CAISEDTEAFF TGTGCCATCAGCGAAGACACTGAAGCTTTCTTT